Below are 32 T cell receptor beta chains sequenced from a single sample in a study of cytomegalovirus exposure and HLA in healthy donors. Vbeta (60) and Jbeta (13) primers were used in the PCR. Clones were sequenced by immunoSEQ multiplex PCR, and TCRdb holds only the in-frame ones, with some missing. The sample shows tens of thousands of clones, approximately 71% of them seen only once. Specimen: PBMCs. The source is a man between 50 and 59 years old in good health and CMV-seropositive.

The chain carries TRBV10-2 and TRBJ1-2; D might be TRBD1 (5 bases). The V gene's germline CDR1 is WSHSY and CDR2 SAAADI. V lost 6 bases and J 8 bases, leaving 16 bases between the germline ends. The CDR3 contains 13 residues. DNA for the CDR3: TGCGCCAGCAGGGGGCAACAGGCGAGCGGCTACACCTTC. Its translation is CASRGQQASGYTF.

V is TRBV6-1 and J is TRBJ1-2, with 9 bases aligning to TRBD1. The CDR3 sequence is 15 residues long. Per germline, CDR1 MNHNS and CDR2 SASEGT. With V trimmed by 2 bases and J by 8 bases, 9 bases remained unmatched. CDR3 sequence: CASSESGQGLLGYTF. As DNA, the CDR3 is TGTGCCAGCAGTGAATCGGGACAGGGACTCCTAGGCTACACCTTC.

Concerning this clone: This likely traces to a read error, being one base from a far larger clone. The CDR3 end shows no conserved phenylalanine or tryptophan, and so a read error is likely. The chain is built from TRBV6-4 and TRBJ1-1; TRBD1 is a possible D gene (5 bases). The V gene's germline CDR1 is MRHNA and CDR2 SNTAGT. The V and J ends lost 2 bases and 4 bases respectively, with 11 bases between them. CDR3 length: 14 residues. The DNA of the CDR3 is TGTGCCAGCAGTGACGGGGCGGGGGGCACTGAAGCTTTCTGT. As protein: CASSDGAGGTEAFC.

The V call is TRBV6-1, the J call TRBJ1-5; weak D call: TRBD1 (6 bases). Trimming shortened V by 6 bases and J by 1 base, and 10 bases separated the two germline ends. The CDR3 sequence is 14 residues long. CDR1 is MNHNS and CDR2 is SASEGT in the germline V gene. CDR3 region: CASSRGPSNQPQHF. CDR3 DNA: TGTGCCAGCAGCAGGGGACCCAGCAATCAGCCCCAGCATTTT.

CDR3 bases: TGTGCCAGCGAGGACAGGAACACTGAAGCTTTCTTT. As protein: CASEDRNTEAFF. This chain connects TRBV2 to TRBJ1-1; D perhaps matches TRBD1 (6 bases). V lost 8 bases and J 1 base, leaving 8 bases between the germline ends. The germline CDR1 and CDR2 sequences are SNHLY and FYNNEI. This CDR3 region has 12 residues.

The V and J genes are TRBV7-3 and TRBJ2-1; TRBD2 agrees at 9 bases. The CDR3 runs 22 residues. CDR1 SGHTA and CDR2 FQGTGA come from the germline V gene. V lost 1 base and J lost 6; bases outside the gene matches: 25. The CDR3 nucleotides are TGTGCCAGCAGCTTAAGACCCGTGGGGCGGATAGCGGGGGCCCGCGTAGGCAATGAGCAGTTCTTC. It translates to CASSLRPVGRIAGARVGNEQFF.

The chain links TRBV5-1 to TRBJ2-7; 7 positions match TRBD2. Germline CDR1 and CDR2: SGHRS and YFSETQ. This CDR3 is built from 15 residues. With 0 bases clipped from V and 6 bases from J, the junction kept 9 bases outside the gene matches. The CDR3 DNA sequence: TGCGCCAGCAGCTTGGAATGGCGGGAGTTTGGCGAGCAGTACTTC. This encodes CASSLEWREFGEQYF.

This clone has a single count. This chain joins TRBV2 and TRBJ2-1; TRBD2 is a possible D gene (6 bases). The CDR3 spans 17 residues. Germline values: CDR1 SNHLY, CDR2 FYNNEI. Trimming shortened V by 5 bases and J by 5 bases, and 22 bases separated the two germline ends. The CDR3 bases are TGTGCCAGCAGTTTTAGCGGAAAAGAACTGAATAACAATGAGCAGTTCTTC. Its protein product is CASSFSGKELNNNEQFF.

The chain is built from TRBV5-1 and TRBJ1-1; D perhaps matches TRBD1 (6 bases). CDR1 and CDR2 (germline): SGHRS, YFSETQ. V dropped 0 bases and J dropped 11 bases, with 14 bases sitting between them. CDR3 length: 13 residues. In nucleotides, the CDR3 is TGCGCCAGCAGCTTGGGAGCGGGGGCGCAGGCTTTCTTT. Protein product: CASSLGAGAQAFF. Full variable domain (remainder filled in from reference TRBV5-1 and TRBJ1-1): KAGVTQTPRYLIKTRGQQVTLSCSPISGHRSVSWYQQTPGQGLQFLFEYFSETQRNKGNFPGRFSGRQFSNSRSEMNVSTLELGDSALYLCASSLGAGAQAFFGQGTRLTVV.

This clone occurred a few times. The rearrangement links TRBV18 to TRBJ2-7; 7 nucleotides line up with TRBD1. Per the germline V gene, CDR1 is KGHSH and CDR2 is LQKENI. The CDR3 runs 15 residues. The trim removed 5 bases at V and 3 bases at J, leaving 10 bases unmatched. CDR3 DNA: TGTGCCAGCTCATTCGGACAGGCGCCCATCTACGAGCAGTACTTC. This codes for CASSFGQAPIYEQYF.

Remarks on this clone: The conserved phenylalanine or tryptophan is not found at the CDR3 terminus, so this likely reflects a read error. The rearrangement uses TRBV5-1 and TRBJ1-2; D gene uncertain. The CDR3 has 13 residues. Trimming pared 2 bases from V and 2 bases from J, leaving 7 bases between. Germline-derived CDR1 and CDR2 are SGHRS and YFSETQ. CDR3 protein: CASSFGGNYGYTV. The CDR3 DNA sequence: TGCGCCAGCAGCTTTGGCGGGAACTATGGCTACACCGTC.

This chain links TRBV9 with TRBJ2-1; D ambiguous. Germline loops: CDR1 SGDLS, CDR2 YYNGEE. The CDR3 extends over 14 amino acids. V was cut by 0 bases and J by 1 base, with 5 bases left in between. This CDR3 reads CASSVAGSYNEQFF. DNA for the CDR3: TGTGCCAGCAGCGTAGCCGGTTCCTACAATGAGCAGTTCTTC.

This clone was observed a handful of times. The rearrangement links TRBV2 to TRBJ1-5; possible D gene TRBD1, 5 bases. CDR3 length: 15 amino acids. The germline CDR1 and CDR2 sequences are SNHLY and FYNNEI. Trimming shortened V by 6 bases and J by 2 bases, and 14 bases separated the two germline ends. DNA for the CDR3: TGTGCCAGCAGCCCTCAGGGTCAGGGCAATCAGCCCCAGCATTTT. Encoded protein: CASSPQGQGNQPQHF.

DNA for the CDR3: TGTGCCAGCAGCCCCACGGGGGAAACCGGGGAGCTGTTTTTT. This sequence encodes CASSPTGETGELFF. The chain couples TRBV6-1 to TRBJ2-2; D might be TRBD2 (6 bases). CDR1 is MNHNS, CDR2 SASEGT, per germline. There are 14 residues in the CDR3. Trimming cost V 6 bases and J 5 bases, with 13 bases left between them.

The chain couples TRBV4-3 to TRBJ2-7; D not resolved. The CDR3 totals 16 residues. Trimming stripped 0 bases from V and 4 bases from J, with 16 bases between. The germline CDR1 and CDR2 sequences are LGHNA and YSLEER. CDR3 coding DNA: TGCGCCAGCAGCCAAGACGTCGGCGGAGCTATTTACGAGCAGTACTTC. This encodes CASSQDVGGAIYEQYF.

About this clone itself: The junction and the germline gene differ at one end; a read error may be behind it. The chain links TRBV10-3 to TRBJ2-4; TRBD1 might be the D (5 bases). CDR3 length equals 14 residues. Germline-derived CDR1 and CDR2 are ENHRY and SYGVKD. CDR3 sequence reads: CASSEAWGPHIQYF. The CDR3 coding sequence is TGTGCCAGCAGTGAAGCGTGGGGCCCCCACATTCAGTACTTC.

In its sample, this clone was seen a few times. The chain employs TRBV19 and TRBJ1-1, with 8 nucleotides matching TRBD1. V lost 8 bases to trimming and J lost 2 bases; unmatched junction nucleotides: 1. CDR1 LNHDA and CDR2 SQIVND come from the germline V gene (reference sequence). This CDR3 has 12 amino acids. CDR3 amino acids: CASGQGNTEAFF. As DNA, the CDR3 is TGTGCCAGTGGACAGGGCAACACTGAAGCTTTCTTT.

The chain uses TRBV10-3 and TRBJ1-1; D call uncertain. The CDR3 length is 15 residues. Germline-derived CDR1 and CDR2 are ENHRY and SYGVKD. The V end lost 8 bases, the J end lost 2 bases, and 18 bases lay between the germline ends. The CDR3 is CAIESGRGGNTEAFF. CDR3 sequence (DNA): TGTGCCATCGAAAGTGGTCGGGGTGGAAACACTGAAGCTTTCTTT.

The chain links TRBV6-5 to TRBJ1-2; D is perhaps TRBD1 (5 bases). V lost 2 bases and J 6 bases, leaving 13 bases between the germline ends. CDR1 is MNHEY and CDR2 is SVGAGI in the germline V gene. The CDR3 totals 14 residues. Here the CDR3 DNA reads TGTGCCAGCAGTTACCGGGGGTCTCAGGATGGCTACACCTTC. This codes for CASSYRGSQDGYTF.

This rearrangement joins TRBV5-4 to TRBJ1-4; 9 nucleotides match TRBD1. Per germline, CDR1 SGHNT and CDR2 YYREEE (reference sequence). The V gene end was trimmed by 5 bases and the J gene end by 8 bases; junction bases not matched to a gene: 7. CDR3 length: 14 amino acids. Written as DNA, the CDR3 is TGTGCCAGCAGGGACAGGGGTAGGGAGGAAAAACTGTTTTTT. Amino acid sequence: CASRDRGREEKLFF.

This clone was counted between two and nine times. The V call is TRBV15, the J call TRBJ2-2; weak D call: TRBD2 (6 bases). The V and J ends lost 1 base and 6 bases respectively, with 33 bases between them. The germline V gene encodes CDR1 LNHNV and CDR2 YYDKDF (reference sequence). The CDR3 has 22 amino acids. The CDR3 protein is CATSRVIDWRGPGRTKAGELFF. The CDR3 region has the DNA TGTGCCACCAGCAGAGTTATCGATTGGCGGGGCCCGGGACGGACGAAGGCCGGGGAGCTGTTTTTT.

The rearrangement links TRBV19 to TRBJ1-2; 8 nucleotides match TRBD1. Germline V gives CDR1 LNHDA, CDR2 SQIVND (reference sequence). CDR3 size: 15 residues. Germline trimming cut 8 bases from V and 4 bases from J; bases unmatched to any gene: 12. Here the CDR3 DNA reads TGTGCCAGTGCGTCCCCCAGGGGGCGCAGCTATGGCTACACCTTC. As protein: CASASPRGRSYGYTF.

This clone was observed a single time. The J gene is TRBJ2-7, the V gene TRBV30, with TRBD2 as a possible D gene (7 bases). The V gene's germline CDR1 is GTSNPN and CDR2 SVGIG (reference sequence). The V end lost 8 bases, the J end lost 3 bases, and 20 bases lay between the germline ends. This CDR3 region has 14 residues. CDR3 in amino acids: CARSLGGANYEQYF. CDR3 in DNA: TGTGCCCGCTCCCTGGGGGGGGCAAACTACGAGCAGTACTTC.

This rearrangement joins TRBV7-9 to TRBJ2-3, with unresolved D. Germline CDR1 SEHNR, CDR2 FQNEAQ (reference sequence). The CDR3 covers 13 residues. Trimming shortened V by 0 bases and J by 6 bases, and 7 bases separated the two germline ends. The DNA of the CDR3 is TGTGCCAGCAGCTTAGCGGTCCGGGATACGCAGTATTTT. This sequence encodes CASSLAVRDTQYF.

This clone was found a few times. The chain joins TRBV6-5 to TRBJ2-4; TRBD2 matches at 10 bases. In germline, CDR1 is MNHEY, CDR2 SVGAGI. The CDR3 totals 14 residues. Trimming removed 4 bases from V and 4 bases from J; junction bases left unmatched: 1. The CDR3 coding sequence is TGTGCCAGCAGTTCGGGACTAGCGAAAAACATTCAGTACTTC. Residues: CASSSGLAKNIQYF.

The chain couples TRBV6-5 to TRBJ1-3, with TRBD1 identical over 8 bases. CDR3 length equals 14 residues. After removal of 7 bases from V and 2 bases from J, the junction contained 4 bases not matched to a gene. Germline V gives CDR1 MNHEY, CDR2 SVGAGI. The CDR3 loop reads CASKGTGTGNTIYF. Here the CDR3 DNA reads TGTGCCAGCAAAGGGACAGGCACTGGAAACACCATATATTTT.

This clone was recorded a few times. The chain recombines TRBV10-2 with TRBJ1-5, with D possibly matching TRBD1 (5 bases). V gave up 3 bases and J gave up 2 bases, with 14 bases separating them. Looked up from germline, CDR1 is WSHSY and CDR2 is SAAADI. There are 16 residues in the CDR3. The CDR3 DNA follows: TGCGCCAGCAGTGACCGTGGGGGGGTCGGCAATCAGCCCCAGCATTTT. This codes for CASSDRGGVGNQPQHF.

V usage is TRBV21-1 and J usage is TRBJ2-2; whether TRBD1, the table's D call, matches the DNA was not checked. TRBV21-1 is termed a pseudogene. CDR3 length: 15 amino acids. CDR3 DNA sequence: TGTGCCAGCAGCGATCCGGGACAGGGGGCCGGGGAGCTGTTTTTT. This encodes CASSDPGQGAGELFF.

This clone was observed a few times. At one boundary the junction diverges from the germline segment, which might be a read error. Distinct nucleotide sequences in the sample also encode this CDR3. The CDR3 sequence: CASSEFLSYEQYF. Written as DNA, the CDR3 is TGCGCCAGCAGTGAGTTCCTCTCCTATGAGCAGTACTTC. The gene calls are TRBV10-2 and TRBJ2-7; D unresolved. The germline V gene encodes CDR1 WSHSY and CDR2 SAAADI. CDR3 length equals 13 residues.

This clone was seen once. The rearrangement links TRBV7-6 to TRBJ2-7; 13 nucleotides match TRBD2. The germline V gene has CDR1 SGHVS and CDR2 FNYEAQ. The V segment lost 1 base and the J segment 1 base; nucleotides outside the gene matches: 4. This CDR3 contains 17 residues. The CDR3 nucleotides read TGTGCCAGCAGCTTAGGACTAGCGGGGGGCCGTTCCTACGAGCAGTACTTC. Encoded protein: CASSLGLAGGRSYEQYF.

The chain has TRBV5-4 and TRBJ1-1; possible D gene TRBD1, 5 bases. The CDR3 spans 15 residues. Germline-derived CDR1 and CDR2 are SGHNT and YYREEE (reference sequence). The germline V and J ends were trimmed by 0 bases and 5 bases, with 14 bases remaining between them. DNA for the CDR3: TGTGCCAGCAGCTTGGGGGGGGTCAGGGCGACTGAAGCTTTCTTT. It is translated as CASSLGGVRATEAFF. Full variable domain (rest looked up from reference TRBV5-4 and TRBJ1-1): ETGVTQSPTHLIKTRGQQVTLRCSSQSGHNTVSWYQQALGQGPQFIFQYYREEENGRGNFPPRFSGLQFPNYSSELNVNALELDDSALYLCASSLGGVRATEAFFGQGTRLTVV.

There are a few counts of this clone. The V gene is TRBV4-3, the J gene TRBJ2-7; a weak D match, TRBD1 (6 bases). The CDR3 spans 15 residues. Germline assignment: CDR1 LGHNA and CDR2 YSLEER. V dropped 4 bases and J dropped 2 bases, with 15 bases sitting between them. This chain's CDR3 is CASSLRQGHPYEQYF. The CDR3 bases are TGCGCCAGCAGCCTCCGTCAGGGGCACCCCTACGAGCAGTACTTC.